This T cell receptor beta chain originates from a study of T-cell reconstitution after alpha-beta-depleted transplantation in children. Library preparation (for TCRbeta) was performed with unique molecular identifiers. Via MiXCR, TCRdb re-called the PCR reads, giving one row per CDR3 protein. The sample lists 600,000 to 700,000 distinct CDR3 sequences, approximately 15% occurring once. This clonotype was counted ten times or more. CDR3 length: 14 amino acids. Unmatched junction bases numbered 4, after V lost 2 bases and J lost 10 bases. Sequenced material: PBMCs from the stem cell graft donor, taken from the stem cell graft. This chain joins TRBV12-3 or TRBV12-4 and TRBJ2-1, with 11 nucleotides matching TRBD2. The receptor was derived from a human donor who donated a stem cell graft to a child with acute myeloid leukemia. The CDR3 DNA reads as TGTGCCAGCAGTTTAATGGCTAGCGGGGGGGAGCAGTTCTTC. Translating it yields CASSLMASGGEQFF.